The 2 T cell receptor beta chains given below trace back to one sample, sequenced in a study of T-cell memory formation after mild COVID-19. TCRdb called the 5' RACE reads again in MiXCR, with one record for every CDR3 protein. The sample has hundreds of thousands of distinct CDR3 sequences; 15% to 20% are singletons. Sequencing was done on a sample of PBMCs or a T cell subset sorted from them (not recorded which). These receptors came from an adult woman who had mild COVID-19 (a few samples of this study predate the infection). Cell type and time point are not known.

This clonotype was seen at least ten times. V usage is TRBV7-3 and J usage is TRBJ2-7, with D maybe TRBD1 (6 bases). This CDR3 has 13 amino acids. Trimming left V 2 bases short and J 6 bases short, with 11 bases between. Germline loops: CDR1 SGHTA, CDR2 FQGTGA. The CDR3 protein is CASSLHRDGEQYF. CDR3 nucleotide sequence: TGTGCCAGCAGCTTACACAGGGACGGCGAGCAGTACTTC.

This clonotype showed up just a few times. The V call is TRBV5-1, the J call TRBJ2-3; tentative D call: TRBD1 (6 bases). Looked up from germline, CDR1 is SGHRS and CDR2 is YFSETQ. CDR3 length: 17 residues. Trimming cost V 0 bases and J 0 bases, with 14 bases left between them. CDR3 residues: CASSLEVRGSSTDTQYF. The CDR3 DNA sequence: TGCGCCAGCAGCTTGGAGGTCAGGGGCTCTAGCACAGATACGCAGTATTTT.